These 30 T cell receptor beta chains originate from one sample sequenced in a study of T-cell reconstitution after alpha-beta-depleted transplantation in children. For TCRbeta, the library was prepared with unique molecular identifiers. One entry per CDR3 protein results from TCRdb running MiXCR on the PCR reads. The sample records some 600,000 distinct CDR3 sequences, roughly 17% being singletons. This sample comprised PBMCs from the stem cell graft donor, obtained from the stem cell graft. These receptors were collected from a human donor who donated a stem cell graft to a child with acute myeloid leukemia.

This clonotype was counted many times. The V gene is TRBV20-1, the J gene TRBJ1-2; D unclear. Germline V gene data show CDR1 as DFQATT and CDR2 as SNEGSKA (reference sequence). Trimming shortened V by 0 bases and J by 4 bases, and 9 bases separated the two germline ends. The CDR3 is 13 amino acids. The CDR3 DNA is TGCAGTGCTAGAGATTCCGGCTTCTATGGCTACACCTTC. Translation gives CSARDSGFYGYTF.

The rearrangement uses TRBV6-5 and TRBJ1-1, with D possibly TRBD1 on 5 matching bases. Germline CDR1 is MNHEY and CDR2 is SVGAGI. The germline V and J ends were trimmed by 5 bases and 6 bases, with 16 bases remaining between them. The CDR3 is made up of 14 amino acids. In DNA form, the CDR3 reads TGTGCCAGCAGTCCTCAGGGTATTGTCGCTGAAGCTTTCTTT. Its protein is CASSPQGIVAEAFF.

In its sample, this clonotype was seen many times. This sequence joins TRBV6-5 and TRBJ1-1, with D perhaps TRBD1 (5 bases). The CDR3 consists of 12 residues. Germline lookup yields CDR1 MNHEY and CDR2 SVGAGI. V lost 5 bases and J 1 base, leaving 5 bases between the germline ends. The CDR3 sequence is CASSGGNTEAFF. CDR3 nucleotide sequence: TGTGCCAGCAGTGGGGGGAACACTGAAGCTTTCTTT.

This rearrangement joins TRBV29-1 to TRBJ1-1; possibly TRBD1 for D (5 bases). CDR3 length: 15 amino acids. V was clipped by 3 bases and J by 5 bases, with 19 bases between them. Germline V gene data show CDR1 as SQVTM and CDR2 as ANQGSEA. This CDR3 is CSVEYEGLGGTEAFF. Written as DNA, the CDR3 is TGCAGCGTTGAGTACGAAGGGTTGGGGGGGACTGAAGCTTTCTTT.

The chain is built from TRBV20-1 and TRBJ2-1; no clear D gene. CDR3 length equals 14 residues. Trimming pared 4 bases from V and 0 bases from J, leaving 10 bases between. Germline V gene lookup returns CDR1 DFQATT and CDR2 SNEGSKA (reference sequence). The CDR3, as DNA: TGCAGTGCTACTAAGCGAGACTCCTACAATGAGCAGTTCTTC. Encoded protein: CSATKRDSYNEQFF.

The chain recombines TRBV10-2 with TRBJ1-1; a possible D gene is TRBD1 (5 bases). The CDR3 sequence is 14 residues long. Germline V CDR1 and CDR2: WSHSY, SAAADI. Deletions cut 6 bases from V and 6 bases from J, with 17 bases between. The CDR3 sequence: CASSPGRVRAEAFF. The DNA for the CDR3 is TGCGCCAGCAGCCCGGGCAGGGTGAGGGCTGAAGCTTTCTTT.

This sequence joins TRBV15 and TRBJ2-5, with D possibly TRBD1 on 5 matching bases. The CDR3 totals 14 residues. The V gene lost 7 bases and the J gene lost 0 bases, with 12 bases spanning the gap. From germline, CDR1 is LNHNV and CDR2 YYDKDF (reference sequence). The CDR3 loop is CATKATVNQETQYF. CDR3 DNA: TGTGCCACCAAAGCGACAGTTAACCAAGAGACCCAGTACTTC. Looking up the rest from reference TRBV15 and TRBJ2-5 gives the full variable domain: DAMVIQNPRYQVTQFGKPVTLSCSQTLNHNVMYWYQQKSSQAPKLLFHYYDKDFNNEADTPDNFQSRRPNTSFCFLDIRSPGLGDTAMYLCATKATVNQETQYFGPGTRLLVL.

This clonotype was seen a single time. A much larger clonotype is one base distant, so this may be a read error. This chain joins TRBV20-1 and TRBJ2-3; D is unresolved. Looked up from germline, CDR1 is DFQATT and CDR2 is SNEGSKA (reference sequence). The CDR3 is made up of 12 amino acids. The V end was cut by 0 bases, the J end by 8 bases, with 9 bases between. CDR3 amino acids: CSAREALPTQYF. The CDR3 DNA sequence: TGCAGTGCTAGAGAAGCTCTGCCTACGCAGTATTTT.

The chain is built from TRBV20-1 and TRBJ1-1; D is ambiguous. CDR3 length equals 15 residues. Deletions cut 3 bases from V and 1 base from J, with 15 bases between. Germline V gives CDR1 DFQATT, CDR2 SNEGSKA (reference sequence). CDR3 loop: CSARDGEGRNTEAFF. CDR3 nucleotides: TGCAGTGCTAGGGATGGGGAAGGTAGGAACACTGAAGCTTTCTTT.

This clonotype was observed many times. The V gene is TRBV20-1, the J gene TRBJ2-3; 7 nucleotides align to TRBD1. Unmatched junction bases numbered 10, after V lost 0 bases and J lost 4 bases. The CDR3 sequence is 16 residues long. Germline loops: CDR1 DFQATT, CDR2 SNEGSKA (reference sequence). CDR3 sequence reads: CSARDGRGGPADTQYF. CDR3 DNA: TGCAGTGCTAGAGATGGACGAGGGGGCCCAGCAGATACGCAGTATTTT.

This chain uses TRBV27 with TRBJ2-7; TRBD1 matches 8 bases. There are 15 residues in the CDR3. Germline trimming cut 3 bases from V and 3 bases from J; bases unmatched to any gene: 7. CDR1 is MNHEY, CDR2 SMNVEV, per germline (reference sequence). The CDR3 DNA sequence: TGTGCCAGCAGTTTCTCCGGGACAGGAGGCTACGAGCAGTACGTC. Translated: CASSFSGTGGYEQYV.

This clonotype was seen ten or more times. The gene calls are TRBV5-1 and TRBJ2-2, with 8 bases that match TRBD2. The CDR3 runs 14 residues. With 4 bases clipped from V and 5 bases from J, the junction kept 4 bases outside the gene matches. Per germline, CDR1 SGHRS and CDR2 YFSETQ. Here the CDR3 reads CASSAGGRTGELFF. The CDR3 DNA follows: TGCGCCAGCAGCGCGGGGGGACGGACCGGGGAGCTGTTTTTT.

The chain combines TRBV28 with TRBJ1-1, with unresolved D. The germline CDR1 and CDR2 sequences are MDHEN and SYDVKM. V was shortened by 2 bases and J by 11 bases, with 15 bases between the two germline ends. The CDR3 is made up of 13 amino acids. In DNA, the CDR3 is TGTGCCAGCAGTTTAGAAACCGGAGGGTACGCTTTCTTT. This translates into CASSLETGGYAFF.

The table lists this clonotype with many counts. The rearrangement links TRBV20-1 to TRBJ1-4; no definite D call. CDR3 length equals 15 residues. Germline CDR1 is DFQATT and CDR2 is SNEGSKA (reference sequence). Trimming took off 0 bases at V and 8 bases at J, with 16 bases between the two ends. The CDR3 loop reads CSARDSDAVEEKLFF. The CDR3 DNA sequence: TGCAGTGCTAGAGATTCAGATGCCGTTGAGGAAAAACTGTTTTTT.

This clonotype was counted at least ten times. The rearrangement uses TRBV29-1 and TRBJ1-5; 7 bases align to TRBD1. Per the germline V gene, CDR1 is SQVTM and CDR2 is ANQGSEA. After removal of 6 bases from V and 2 bases from J, the junction contained 1 base not matched to a gene. The CDR3 is 12 residues long. In DNA, the CDR3 is TGCAGCGTAGGACAGGGCAATCAGCCCCAGCATTTT. The encoded protein is CSVGQGNQPQHF.

This clonotype was observed a handful of times. The chain couples TRBV5-4 to TRBJ2-1; 8 bases fit TRBD2. Germline loops: CDR1 SGHNT, CDR2 YYREEE (reference sequence). The CDR3 covers 14 residues. Trimming took 2 bases from V and 8 from J; bases not matched to a gene: 6. The CDR3 loop is CASSFTGTRDEQFF. The CDR3 bases are TGTGCCAGCAGCTTTACCGGGACTAGGGATGAGCAGTTCTTC.

This clonotype turned up a few times. CDR3 in amino acids: CASSLGGQEINTEAFF. The DNA of the CDR3 is TGTGCCAGCAGCTTAGGTGGACAGGAGATAAACACTGAAGCTTTCTTT. The chain links TRBV7-2 to TRBJ1-1; 7 positions match TRBD1. The V gene's germline CDR1 is SGHTA and CDR2 FQGNSA. With 1 base clipped from V and 2 bases from J, the junction kept 7 bases outside the gene matches. The length of the CDR3 is 16 residues.

J is TRBJ2-3 and V is TRBV7-2; 10 bases line up with TRBD2. Germline CDR1 and CDR2: SGHTA and FQGNSA. J was trimmed by 3 bases and V by 5 bases; bases with no gene match: 11. The CDR3 covers 17 residues. The CDR3 reads CASSRRGAGGLTDTQYF. The CDR3 coding sequence is TGTGCCAGCAGCCGAAGAGGAGCGGGGGGGCTTACAGATACGCAGTATTTT.

With respect to this clonotype: This clone may be a read error of a much larger clone one base away. The J gene is TRBJ2-7, the V gene TRBV7-2; the D is unclear. The germline CDR1 and CDR2 sequences are SGHTA and FQGNSA. The CDR3 runs 15 residues. The V and J ends lost 0 bases and 6 bases respectively, with 15 bases between them. The CDR3 DNA sequence: TGTGCCAGCAGCTTAGCGTCGGCGGCGCGAGGCGAGCAGTACTTC. This encodes CASSLASAARGEQYF.

This clonotype was detected a few times. The rearrangement joins TRBV20-1 to TRBJ2-2; 12 bases fit TRBD1. The germline gives CDR1 DFQATT, CDR2 SNEGSKA (reference sequence). This CDR3 comprises 16 residues. V was pared by 0 bases and J by 4 bases, with 3 bases of the junction left unmatched. CDR3: CSAREPGQGATGELFF. The DNA for the CDR3 is TGCAGTGCTAGAGAACCGGGACAGGGGGCCACCGGGGAGCTGTTTTTT.

This chain uses TRBV7-6 with TRBJ1-5, with a possible D match to TRBD1 (6 bases). This CDR3 spans 14 amino acids. The V gene lost 5 bases and the J gene lost 7 bases, with 15 bases spanning the gap. The germline gives CDR1 SGHVS, CDR2 FNYEAQ. The CDR3 region has the DNA TGTGCCAGCAGCCGGGACATAGAGTGGCAGCCCCAGCATTTT. Translating gives CASSRDIEWQPQHF.

In this sample, this clonotype turned up a few times. This chain connects TRBV24-1 to TRBJ2-5; no clear D gene. Trimming shortened V by 3 bases and J by 0 bases, and 10 bases separated the two germline ends. The germline CDR1 and CDR2 sequences are KGHDR and SFDVKD. The CDR3 sequence is 15 residues long. The CDR3 DNA is TGTGCCACCAGTGATCTGAGAGCGTACCAAGAGACCCAGTACTTC. Its translation is CATSDLRAYQETQYF.

This clonotype was detected ten times or more. The J gene is TRBJ2-1, the V gene TRBV7-9; D gene uncertain. V dropped 6 bases and J dropped 6 bases, with 3 bases sitting between them. Germline CDR1 SEHNR, CDR2 FQNEAQ (reference sequence). The CDR3 covers 10 residues. CDR3 sequence (DNA): TGTGCCAGCAGGCCCAATGAGCAGTTCTTC. This encodes CASRPNEQFF.

This clonotype occurred a few times. The rearrangement uses TRBV12-3 or TRBV12-4 and TRBJ1-4; D perhaps matches TRBD1 (6 bases). This CDR3 region has 17 residues. V was cut by 6 bases and J by 5 bases, with 22 bases left in between. As DNA, the CDR3 is TGTGCCAGCAGGGGGGGGAGTCACCAGGGGCGGAATGAAAAACTGTTTTTT. Translation: CASRGGSHQGRNEKLFF.

This clonotype was seen repeatedly, ten times or more. V is TRBV5-1 and J is TRBJ2-2; TRBD2 matches at 8 bases. The V gene end was trimmed by 3 bases and the J gene end by 1 base; junction bases not matched to a gene: 5. Germline values: CDR1 SGHRS, CDR2 YFSETQ. The CDR3 loop spans 16 amino acids. CDR3 region: CASSWPGLVNTGELFF. The CDR3 DNA reads TGCGCCAGCAGCTGGCCGGGACTAGTGAACACCGGGGAGCTGTTTTTT.

This clonotype showed up just a few times. V gene TRBV7-2 combines with J gene TRBJ1-2, with D possibly being TRBD1 (6 bases). The V end lost 5 bases, the J end lost 9 bases, and 13 bases lay between the germline ends. The CDR3 spans 12 residues. Germline CDR1 and CDR2: SGHTA and FQGNSA. The CDR3 nucleotides are TGTGCCAGCAGCGCCGCGGGGGCGAGCTACACCTTC. It codes for CASSAAGASYTF.

This clonotype occurred many times. The J gene is TRBJ2-7, the V gene TRBV4-3, with D perhaps assigned TRBD1 or TRBD2 (5 bases each). The CDR3 spans 16 residues. The germline V gene encodes CDR1 LGHNA and CDR2 YSLEER. The germline V and J ends were trimmed by 0 bases and 5 bases, with 17 bases remaining between them. The CDR3 DNA sequence: TGCGCCAGCAGCCAAGATTGGGACCGTAGCGACGACGAGCAGTACTTC. Protein sequence: CASSQDWDRSDDEQYF.

This clonotype was seen more than once but under ten times. The gene calls are TRBV5-6 and TRBJ2-1, with 12 bases matching TRBD2. The CDR3 sequence is 15 residues long. CDR1 and CDR2 (germline): SGHDT, YYEEEE. With 4 bases clipped from V and 4 bases from J, the junction kept 3 bases outside the gene matches. CDR3 residues: CASSGTSGFYNEQFF. CDR3 sequence (DNA): TGTGCCAGCAGCGGGACTAGCGGGTTTTACAATGAGCAGTTCTTC.

This clonotype came up a few times. The chain combines TRBV2 with TRBJ2-7, with a weak D call TRBD2 (5 bases). The CDR3 is 11 residues long. The V end lost 10 bases, the J end lost 3 bases, and 10 bases lay between the germline ends. Germline values: CDR1 SNHLY, CDR2 FYNNEI. This chain's CDR3 is CAIEGSYEQYF. The CDR3 bases are TGTGCCATCGAAGGGAGCTACGAGCAGTACTTC.

This clonotype was observed a few times. J is TRBJ1-1 and V is TRBV11-3; 8 bases align to TRBD1. Germline CDR1 is SGHNT and CDR2 is YENEEA. The J segment lost 3 bases and the V segment lost 2 bases, leaving 5 bases of the junction unmatched. The CDR3 is 15 residues long. CDR3 DNA: TGTGCCAGCAGCTTATTGGCAGGGGGCTACACTGAAGCTTTCTTT. Protein: CASSLLAGGYTEAFF.